The clone carrying this T cell receptor (beta chain) was observed once. Its antigen is currently unknown. The sample comes from a study of T cell responses to AZD1222 COVID-19 vaccine. Findings and limits, study-wide: When two AZD1222 doses had been given, Spike-specific TCR breadth and depth rose. A mostly white British donor set with more females was recruited, and clonal diversity was possibly underestimated. Seropositive at baseline were only six AZD1222 recipients.

The ends were cut back, 3 bases at V and 0 bases at J, with 8 bases in the middle. Looked up from germline, CDR1 is SGDLS and CDR2 is YYNGEE. This CDR3 is built from 14 residues. Profiling relied on immunoSEQ multiplex PCR, and the TCRdb table lists in-frame clones only, not all of them. Here the sample spans approximately 270,000 clones, around 93% being singletons. The V and J genes are TRBV9 and TRBJ2-3; unclear D gene. This receptor was taken from an adult who received the AZD1222 COVID-19 vaccine. The specimen comprised peripheral blood, sampled 28 days after the second AZD1222 dose. In DNA, the CDR3 is TGTGCCAGCAGCGGCGGCTATAGCACAGATACGCAGTATTTT. It encodes CASSGGYSTDTQYF.